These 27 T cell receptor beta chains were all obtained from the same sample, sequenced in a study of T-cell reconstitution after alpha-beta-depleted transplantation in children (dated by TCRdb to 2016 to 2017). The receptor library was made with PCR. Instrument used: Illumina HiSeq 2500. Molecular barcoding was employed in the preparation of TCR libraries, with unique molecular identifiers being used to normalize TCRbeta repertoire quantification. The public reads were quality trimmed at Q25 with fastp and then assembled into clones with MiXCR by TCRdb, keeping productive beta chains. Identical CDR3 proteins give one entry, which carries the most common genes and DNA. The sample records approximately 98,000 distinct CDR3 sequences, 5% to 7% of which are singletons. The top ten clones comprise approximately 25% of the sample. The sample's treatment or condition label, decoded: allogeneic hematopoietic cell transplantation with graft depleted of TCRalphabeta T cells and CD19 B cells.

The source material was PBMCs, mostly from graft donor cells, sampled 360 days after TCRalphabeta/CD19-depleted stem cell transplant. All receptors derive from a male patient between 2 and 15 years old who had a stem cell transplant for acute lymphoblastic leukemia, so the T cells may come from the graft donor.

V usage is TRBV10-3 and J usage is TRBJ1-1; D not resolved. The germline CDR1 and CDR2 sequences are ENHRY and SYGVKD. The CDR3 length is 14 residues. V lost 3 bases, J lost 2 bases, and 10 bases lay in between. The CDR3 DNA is TGTGCCATCAGTGAAGGCGGAACAAACACTGAAGCTTTCTTT. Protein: CAISEGGTNTEAFF.

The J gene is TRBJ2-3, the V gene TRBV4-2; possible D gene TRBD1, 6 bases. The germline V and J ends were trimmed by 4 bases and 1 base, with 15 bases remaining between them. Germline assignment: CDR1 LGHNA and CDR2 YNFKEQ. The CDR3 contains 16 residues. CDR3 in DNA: TGTGCCAGCAGCCTCCGAACAGGGTCTGGCACAGATACGCAGTATTTT. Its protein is CASSLRTGSGTDTQYF.

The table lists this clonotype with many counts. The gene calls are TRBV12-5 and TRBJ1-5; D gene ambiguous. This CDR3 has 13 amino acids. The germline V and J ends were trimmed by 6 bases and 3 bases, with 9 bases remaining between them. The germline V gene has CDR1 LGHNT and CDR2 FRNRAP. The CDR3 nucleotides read TGTGCTAGTGGGAAAGGGATCAATCAGCCCCAGCATTTT. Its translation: CASGKGINQPQHF.

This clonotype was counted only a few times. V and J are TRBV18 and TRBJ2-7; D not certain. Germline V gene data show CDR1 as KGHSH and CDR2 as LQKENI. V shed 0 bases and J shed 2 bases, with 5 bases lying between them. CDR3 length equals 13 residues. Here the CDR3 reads CASSPPDAYEQYF. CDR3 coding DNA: TGTGCCAGCTCACCACCTGACGCCTACGAGCAGTACTTC.

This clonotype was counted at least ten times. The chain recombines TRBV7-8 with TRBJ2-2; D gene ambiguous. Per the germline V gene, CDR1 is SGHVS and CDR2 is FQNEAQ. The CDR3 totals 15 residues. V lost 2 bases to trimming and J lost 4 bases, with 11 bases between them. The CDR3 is CASSLSVLGTGELFF. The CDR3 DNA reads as TGTGCCAGCAGCTTATCAGTTCTGGGCACCGGGGAGCTGTTTTTT.

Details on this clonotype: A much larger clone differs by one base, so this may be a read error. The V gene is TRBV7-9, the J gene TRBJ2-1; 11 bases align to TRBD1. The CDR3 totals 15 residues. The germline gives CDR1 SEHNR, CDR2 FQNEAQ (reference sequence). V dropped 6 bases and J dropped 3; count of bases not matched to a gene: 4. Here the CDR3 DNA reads TGTGCCAGCAGTCACGGGACAGGGGGCTACAATGAGCAGTTCTTC. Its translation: CASSHGTGGYNEQFF.

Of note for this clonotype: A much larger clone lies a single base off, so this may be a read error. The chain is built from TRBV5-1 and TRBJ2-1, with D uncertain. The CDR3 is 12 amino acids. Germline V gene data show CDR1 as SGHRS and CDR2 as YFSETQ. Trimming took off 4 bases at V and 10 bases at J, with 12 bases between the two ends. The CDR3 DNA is TGCGCCAGCAGCATGGTCGATGGGGAGCAGTTCTTC. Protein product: CASSMVDGEQFF.

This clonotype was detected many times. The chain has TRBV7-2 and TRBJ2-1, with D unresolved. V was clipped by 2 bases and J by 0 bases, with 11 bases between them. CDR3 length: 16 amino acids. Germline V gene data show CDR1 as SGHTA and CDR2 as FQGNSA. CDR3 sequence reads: CASSLRRFSSYNEQFF. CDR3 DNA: TGTGCCAGCAGCTTAAGGAGATTTAGCTCCTACAATGAGCAGTTCTTC.

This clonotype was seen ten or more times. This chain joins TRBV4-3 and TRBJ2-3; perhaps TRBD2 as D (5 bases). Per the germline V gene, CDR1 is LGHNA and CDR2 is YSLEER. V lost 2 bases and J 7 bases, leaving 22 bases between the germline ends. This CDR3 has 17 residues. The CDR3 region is CASSQIVRQTGGYTQYF. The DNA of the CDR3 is TGCGCCAGCAGCCAAATCGTGAGGCAGACTGGCGGGTATACGCAGTATTTT.

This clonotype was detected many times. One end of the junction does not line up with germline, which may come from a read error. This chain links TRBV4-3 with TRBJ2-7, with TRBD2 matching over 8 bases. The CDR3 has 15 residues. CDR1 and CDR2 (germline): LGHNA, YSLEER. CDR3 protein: CASSQDRDGTGGFFF. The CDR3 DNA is TGCGCCAGCAGCCAAGATAGGGACGGGACGGGAGGGTTCTTCTTC.

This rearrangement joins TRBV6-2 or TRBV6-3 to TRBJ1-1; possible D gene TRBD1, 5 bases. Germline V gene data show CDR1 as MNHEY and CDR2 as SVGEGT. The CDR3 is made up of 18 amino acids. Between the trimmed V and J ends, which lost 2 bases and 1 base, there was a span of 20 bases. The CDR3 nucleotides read TGTGCCAGCAGTTACAGGAGGGGACGCTCCGACCCGAACACTGAAGCTTTCTTT. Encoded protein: CASSYRRGRSDPNTEAFF.

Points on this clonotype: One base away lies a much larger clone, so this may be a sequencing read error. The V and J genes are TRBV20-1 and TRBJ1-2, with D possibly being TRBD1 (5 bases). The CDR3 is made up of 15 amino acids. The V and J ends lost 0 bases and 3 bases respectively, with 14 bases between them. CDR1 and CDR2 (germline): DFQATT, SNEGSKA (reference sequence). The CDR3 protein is CSARDPRGIYYGYTF. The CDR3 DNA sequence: TGCAGTGCTAGAGATCCCCGGGGGATTTACTATGGCTACACCTTC.

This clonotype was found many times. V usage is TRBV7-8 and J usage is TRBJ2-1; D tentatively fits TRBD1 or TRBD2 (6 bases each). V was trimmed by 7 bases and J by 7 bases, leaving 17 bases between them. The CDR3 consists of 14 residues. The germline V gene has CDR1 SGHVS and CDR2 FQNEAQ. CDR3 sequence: CASTIGGGGNEQFF. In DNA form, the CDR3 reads TGTGCCAGCACAATAGGGGGAGGAGGGAATGAGCAGTTCTTC.

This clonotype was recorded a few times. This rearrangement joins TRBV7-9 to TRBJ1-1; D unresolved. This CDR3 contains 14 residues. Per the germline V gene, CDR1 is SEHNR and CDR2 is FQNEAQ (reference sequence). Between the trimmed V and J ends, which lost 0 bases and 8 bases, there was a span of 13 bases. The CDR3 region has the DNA TGTGCCAGCAGCTTAGCGGCTATGTGGCACGAAGCTTTCTTT. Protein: CASSLAAMWHEAFF.

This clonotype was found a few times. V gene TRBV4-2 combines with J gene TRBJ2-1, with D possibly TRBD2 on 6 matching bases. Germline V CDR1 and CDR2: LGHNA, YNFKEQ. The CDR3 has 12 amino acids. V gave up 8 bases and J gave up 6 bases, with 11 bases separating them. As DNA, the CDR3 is TGTGCCAGCCTTGGGGGACTCAATGAGCAGTTCTTC. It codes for CASLGGLNEQFF.

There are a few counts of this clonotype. The CDR3 DNA reads TGTGCCATCAGTGAAGGGGGGTACTACGAGCAGTACTTC. Its translation: CAISEGGYYEQYF. V gene TRBV10-3 combines with J gene TRBJ2-7; the D call may be TRBD1 or TRBD2 (6 bases each). Germline CDR1 and CDR2: ENHRY and SYGVKD. Trimming removed 3 bases from V and 3 bases from J, with 9 bases in between. The CDR3 has 13 amino acids.

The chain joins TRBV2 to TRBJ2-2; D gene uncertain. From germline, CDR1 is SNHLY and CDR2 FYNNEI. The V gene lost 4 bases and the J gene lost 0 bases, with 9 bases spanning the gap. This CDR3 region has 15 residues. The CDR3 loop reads CASSVRQANTGELFF. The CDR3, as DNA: TGTGCCAGCAGTGTGCGGCAGGCGAACACCGGGGAGCTGTTTTTT.

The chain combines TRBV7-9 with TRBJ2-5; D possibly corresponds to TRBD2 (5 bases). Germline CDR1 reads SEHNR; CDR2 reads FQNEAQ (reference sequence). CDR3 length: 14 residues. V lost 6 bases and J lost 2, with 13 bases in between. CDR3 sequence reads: CASSFEGKQETQYF. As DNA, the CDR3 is TGTGCCAGCAGTTTTGAGGGTAAACAAGAGACCCAGTACTTC.

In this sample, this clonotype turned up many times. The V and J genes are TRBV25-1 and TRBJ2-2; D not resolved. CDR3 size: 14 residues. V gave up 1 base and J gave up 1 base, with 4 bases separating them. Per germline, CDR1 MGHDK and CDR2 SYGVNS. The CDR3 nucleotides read TGTGCCAGCAGTGAATGGGGGAACACCGGGGAGCTGTTTTTT. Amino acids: CASSEWGNTGELFF. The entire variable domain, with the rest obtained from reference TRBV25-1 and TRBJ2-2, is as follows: EADIYQTPRYLVIGTGKKITLECSQTMGHDKMYWYQQDPGMELHLIHYSYGVNSTEKGDLSSESTVSRIRTEHFPLTLESARPSHTSQYLCASSEWGNTGELFFGEGSRLTVL.

The CDR3 loop is CATSDSDRTYGYTF. CDR3 DNA: TGTGCCACCAGTGATTCTGACAGGACCTATGGCTACACCTTC. The V gene is TRBV24-1, the J gene TRBJ1-2; tentatively, D is TRBD1 (6 bases). CDR1 and CDR2 from the germline V gene are KGHDR and SFDVKD. The CDR3 is 14 residues long. V was trimmed by 2 bases and J by 4 bases, leaving 10 bases between them.

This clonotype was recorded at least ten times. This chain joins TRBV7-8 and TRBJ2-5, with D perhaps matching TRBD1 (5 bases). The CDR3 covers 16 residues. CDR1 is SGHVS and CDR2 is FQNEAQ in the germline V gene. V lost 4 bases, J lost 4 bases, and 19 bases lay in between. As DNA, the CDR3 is TGTGCCAGCAGCTCTAGGGGTCGTCTTAGGGGAGAGACCCAGTACTTC. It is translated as CASSSRGRLRGETQYF.

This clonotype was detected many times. CDR3 loop: CASSPGSMETQYF. CDR3 coding DNA: TGTGCCAGCAGCCCGGGGTCCATGGAGACCCAGTACTTC. The J gene is TRBJ2-5, the V gene TRBV9; weak D call: TRBD2 (5 bases). Germline V lookup: CDR1 SGDLS, CDR2 YYNGEE. The V end lost 4 bases, the J end lost 5 bases, and 12 bases lay between the germline ends. The CDR3 runs to 13 residues.

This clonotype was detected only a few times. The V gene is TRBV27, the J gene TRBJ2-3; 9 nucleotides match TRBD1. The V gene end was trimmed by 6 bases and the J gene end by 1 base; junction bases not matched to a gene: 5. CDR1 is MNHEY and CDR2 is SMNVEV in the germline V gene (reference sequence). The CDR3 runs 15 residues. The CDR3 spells CASRYRGRRTDTQYF. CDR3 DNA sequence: TGTGCCAGCAGGTACAGGGGGCGTCGCACAGATACGCAGTATTTT.

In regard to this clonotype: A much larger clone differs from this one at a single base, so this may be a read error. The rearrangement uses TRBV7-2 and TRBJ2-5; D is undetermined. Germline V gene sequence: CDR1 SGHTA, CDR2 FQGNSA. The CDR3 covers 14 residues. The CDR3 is CPSSLIRYQETQYF. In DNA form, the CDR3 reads TGTCCCAGCAGCTTAATACGGTACCAAGAGACCCAGTACTTC.

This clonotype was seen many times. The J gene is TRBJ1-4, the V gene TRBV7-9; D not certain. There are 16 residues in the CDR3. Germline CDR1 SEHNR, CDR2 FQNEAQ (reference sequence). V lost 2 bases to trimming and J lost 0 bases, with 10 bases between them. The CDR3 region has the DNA TGTGCCAGCAGCTTAATTGGAGCTGCAACTAATGAAAAACTGTTTTTT. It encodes CASSLIGAATNEKLFF.

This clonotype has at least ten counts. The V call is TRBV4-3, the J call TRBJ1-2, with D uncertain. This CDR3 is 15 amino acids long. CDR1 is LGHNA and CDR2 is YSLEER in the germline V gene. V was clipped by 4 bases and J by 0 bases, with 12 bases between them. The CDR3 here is CASSPTRVANYGYTF. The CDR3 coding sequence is TGCGCCAGCAGCCCTACGAGGGTGGCTAACTATGGCTACACCTTC.

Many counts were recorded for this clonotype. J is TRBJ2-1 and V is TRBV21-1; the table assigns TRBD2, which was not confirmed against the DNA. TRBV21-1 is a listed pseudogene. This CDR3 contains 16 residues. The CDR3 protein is CASSPSHSWYYNEQFF. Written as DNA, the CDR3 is TGTGCCAGCAGCCCCTCCCACTCCTGGTACTACAATGAGCAGTTCTTC.